The 27 T cell receptor beta chains below all came from one sample that was sequenced in a study of response to subunit inactivated influenza vaccine. TCRdb re-called the RT-PCR reads with MiXCR, one entry per CDR3 protein. Of fewer than 550,000 distinct CDR3 sequences listed, roughly 23% are singletons. This material consisted of CD4+ T cells sorted from PBMCs, taken roughly 5 days after vaccination. The receptors originated from a man aged 50 to 59 who received an inactivated influenza vaccine.

The chain is built from TRBV29-1 and TRBJ1-5; D not certain. This CDR3 region has 13 residues. V was cut by 6 bases and J by 3 bases, with 12 bases left in between. Germline CDR1 reads SQVTM; CDR2 reads ANQGSEA. This CDR3 reads CSVLEETNQPQHF. The CDR3 DNA reads as TGCAGCGTCCTGGAGGAAACCAATCAGCCCCAGCATTTT.

The genes are TRBV28 and TRBJ1-1, with D perhaps matching TRBD1 (6 bases). Trimming took 2 bases from V and 4 from J, leaving 14 bases between them. CDR1 is MDHEN and CDR2 is SYDVKM in the germline V gene. The CDR3 sequence is 15 residues long. As DNA, the CDR3 is TGTGCCAGCAGTTTAATTTCCCAACAGGGCACTGAAGCTTTCTTT. Protein: CASSLISQQGTEAFF.

A few counts support this clonotype. This sequence joins TRBV7-2 and TRBJ2-5; a possible D gene is TRBD1 (6 bases). Germline CDR1 is SGHTA and CDR2 is FQGNSA. This CDR3 has 12 residues. Trimming took 4 bases from V and 4 from J, leaving 7 bases between them. The CDR3 nucleotides read TGTGCCAGCAGCTCAGGGGTAGAGACCCAGTACTTC. Translating gives CASSSGVETQYF.

This clonotype has at least ten counts. The chain recombines TRBV6-5 with TRBJ1-6; D is ambiguous. There are 15 residues in the CDR3. The germline V and J ends were trimmed by 3 bases and 4 bases, with 10 bases remaining between them. Germline CDR1 is MNHEY and CDR2 is SVGAGI. CDR3 loop: CASSYDPQYNSPLHF. The CDR3 region has the DNA TGTGCCAGCAGTTATGACCCGCAGTATAATTCACCCCTCCACTTT.

This sequence joins TRBV7-2 and TRBJ2-3; TRBD2 aligns across 8 bases. The CDR3 extends over 16 amino acids. Trimming at V came to 2 bases and at J to 2 bases, leaving 6 bases not matched to a gene. Looked up from germline, CDR1 is SGHTA and CDR2 is FQGNSA. The DNA of the CDR3 is TGTGCCAGCAGCTTATCGCGGGGGGCCCTCACAGATACGCAGTATTTT. This gives the protein CASSLSRGALTDTQYF.

V and J are TRBV20-1 and TRBJ1-2; D is perhaps TRBD1 (6 bases). Per the germline V gene, CDR1 is DFQATT and CDR2 is SNEGSKA (reference sequence). V was pared by 3 bases and J by 0 bases, with 11 bases between. This CDR3 has 14 amino acids. This CDR3 reads CSASGQLSNYGYTF. The CDR3 DNA sequence: TGCAGTGCTAGCGGACAGCTTTCTAACTATGGCTACACCTTC.

V and J are TRBV29-1 and TRBJ2-2; 7 bases are a match to TRBD1. V shed 6 bases, J shed 0 bases, and the junction held 7 bases outside the gene matches. Germline assignment: CDR1 SQVTM and CDR2 ANQGSEA. The CDR3 runs 15 residues. The CDR3 DNA sequence: TGCAGCGTCGCCCCGGGACAGACGAACACCGGGGAGCTGTTTTTT. It encodes CSVAPGQTNTGELFF.

The gene calls are TRBV20-1 and TRBJ2-1; the match to TRBD1 covers 8 bases. The CDR3 has 15 residues. The ends lost 3 bases at V and 7 bases at J; junction bases unmatched: 11. Germline CDR1 and CDR2: DFQATT and SNEGSKA (reference sequence). CDR3 DNA: TGCAGTGCTAGGCTGACAGGGGAAAGGGATAATGAGCAGTTCTTC. As protein: CSARLTGERDNEQFF.

The rearrangement joins TRBV5-5 to TRBJ2-1, with TRBD2 matching 11 bases. V was pared by 5 bases and J by 3 bases, with 4 bases of the junction left unmatched. Germline CDR1 reads SGHKS; CDR2 reads YYEKEE (reference sequence). The length of the CDR3 is 15 residues. The CDR3 spells CASRASGGNYNEQFF. The CDR3 DNA follows: TGTGCCAGCAGGGCTAGCGGGGGGAACTACAATGAGCAGTTCTTC.

This clonotype has just a few counts. The rearrangement links TRBV6-1 to TRBJ2-1; 11 nucleotides line up with TRBD2. V lost 7 bases to trimming and J lost 5 bases; unmatched junction nucleotides: 10. CDR1 is MNHNS, CDR2 SASEGT, per germline. This CDR3 spans 16 amino acids. The CDR3 bases are TGTGCCAGCACTCAAAGATGGGGACTAGCGGACAATGAGCAGTTCTTC. It yields the protein CASTQRWGLADNEQFF.

This clonotype showed up many times. This chain joins TRBV28 and TRBJ2-6; possible D gene TRBD2, 5 bases. The CDR3 is made up of 14 amino acids. Germline loops: CDR1 MDHEN, CDR2 SYDVKM. The V end was cut by 7 bases, the J end by 4 bases, with 11 bases between. The CDR3 nucleotides are TGTGCCAGCAAGGTGACGGGAGGGGCCAACGTCCTGACTTTC. It yields the protein CASKVTGGANVLTF. Together with reference TRBV28 and TRBJ2-6, the CDR3 gives the full variable domain: DVKVTQSSRYLVKRTGEKVFLECVQDMDHENMFWYRQDPGLGLRLIYFSYDVKMKEKGDIPEGYSVSREKKERFSLILESASTNQTSMYLCASKVTGGANVLTFGAGSRLTVL.

This clonotype has more than one count but fewer than ten. V usage is TRBV4-3 and J usage is TRBJ1-4; possibly TRBD1 for D (6 bases). V was pared by 2 bases and J by 7 bases, with 14 bases between. Germline-derived CDR1 and CDR2 are LGHNA and YSLEER. CDR3 length equals 15 residues. As DNA, the CDR3 is TGCGCCAGCAGCCAAAACAGGGCCGGTGGTGAAAAACTGTTTTTT. Protein sequence: CASSQNRAGGEKLFF.

This clonotype was recorded a few times. This rearrangement joins TRBV5-1 to TRBJ2-5; 7 positions match TRBD2. The CDR3 is 15 amino acids. J was trimmed by 7 bases and V by 0 bases; bases with no gene match: 9. The germline V gene has CDR1 SGHRS and CDR2 YFSETQ. CDR3 sequence: CASSLAFAGDGTQYF. The DNA of the CDR3 is TGCGCCAGCAGCTTGGCCTTTGCGGGAGATGGGACCCAGTACTTC.

In this sample, this clonotype turned up a few times. This chain connects TRBV5-1 to TRBJ2-5; D is possibly TRBD1 (6 bases). Germline V CDR1 and CDR2: SGHRS, YFSETQ. V was clipped by 6 bases and J by 4 bases, with 13 bases between them. This CDR3 is 13 amino acids long. The CDR3 coding sequence is TGCGCCAGCAAGAAGGGGGACCGAGAGACCCAGTACTTC. Protein: CASKKGDRETQYF.

This clonotype has more than one count but fewer than ten. This chain uses TRBV6-2 or TRBV6-3 with TRBJ2-3, with D possibly being TRBD2 (6 bases). V lost 2 bases, J lost 7 bases, and 16 bases lay in between. CDR3 size: 15 residues. The V gene's germline CDR1 is MNHEY and CDR2 SVGEGT. CDR3 nucleotide sequence: TGTGCCAGCAGTTACGCGGGACGGATCTCAAATACGCAGTATTTT. This translates into CASSYAGRISNTQYF.

The rearrangement uses TRBV29-1 and TRBJ2-3; D possibly corresponds to TRBD1 (5 bases). CDR3 length equals 13 residues. CDR1 and CDR2 from the germline V gene are SQVTM and ANQGSEA. V lost 5 bases and J lost 1, with 10 bases in between. The CDR3 DNA reads TGCAGCGTTCGAGGACAAGGCACAGATACGCAGTATTTT. This codes for CSVRGQGTDTQYF.

The gene calls are TRBV20-1 and TRBJ2-7; 11 bases are shared with TRBD1. The length of the CDR3 is 13 residues. The V gene's germline CDR1 is DFQATT and CDR2 SNEGSKA (reference sequence). V shed 4 bases and J 6 bases; nucleotides not matched to a gene: 5. CDR3 sequence reads: CSAIRDRGSEQYF. The CDR3 DNA is TGCAGTGCTATCCGGGACAGGGGGTCCGAGCAGTACTTC.

V gene TRBV7-9 combines with J gene TRBJ2-7; either TRBD1 or TRBD2 may fit D (5 bases each). Germline V gene lookup returns CDR1 SEHNR and CDR2 FQNEAQ (reference sequence). This CDR3 has 16 residues. The V end lost 1 base, the J end lost 0 bases, and 13 bases lay between the germline ends. CDR3 bases: TGTGCCAGCAGCTTAGTCGCCAGGGAGAGCTCCTACGAGCAGTACTTC. This sequence encodes CASSLVARESSYEQYF.

The chain carries TRBV2 and TRBJ2-1, with D perhaps assigned TRBD1 or TRBD2 (5 bases each). The germline V gene encodes CDR1 SNHLY and CDR2 FYNNEI. The V gene lost 9 bases and the J gene lost 3 bases, with 9 bases spanning the gap. The CDR3 spans 12 residues. The CDR3 DNA sequence: TGTGCCAGGGGGGTCAACTACAATGAGCAGTTCTTC. Translated, it gives CARGVNYNEQFF.

The rearrangement links TRBV10-3 to TRBJ1-1, with D possibly being TRBD1 (5 bases). Germline CDR1 and CDR2: ENHRY and SYGVKD. Trimming stripped 3 bases from V and 4 bases from J, with 15 bases between. CDR3 length equals 15 residues. The CDR3 loop is CAISESPGGGTEAFF. The CDR3 DNA follows: TGTGCCATCAGTGAAAGCCCGGGGGGTGGCACTGAAGCTTTCTTT.

The gene calls are TRBV7-2 and TRBJ1-5; perhaps TRBD1 as D (6 bases). Germline CDR1 reads SGHTA; CDR2 reads FQGNSA. The ends were cut back, 0 bases at V and 6 bases at J, with 12 bases in the middle. The CDR3 is 15 residues long. This CDR3 reads CASSLATGSSQPQHF. For the CDR3, the DNA is TGTGCCAGCAGCTTAGCTACAGGGTCTAGTCAGCCCCAGCATTTT. The variable domain in full, with the rest retrieved from reference TRBV7-2 and TRBJ1-5, is GAGVSQSPSNKVTEKGKDVELRCDPISGHTALYWYRQSLGQGLEFLIYFQGNSAPDKSGLPSDRFSAERTGGSVSTLTIQRTQQEDSAVYLCASSLATGSSQPQHFGDGTRLSIL.

The rearrangement uses TRBV5-1 and TRBJ2-4; 7 bases line up with TRBD1. The CDR3 runs to 14 residues. Germline V gene data show CDR1 as SGHRS and CDR2 as YFSETQ. The V segment lost 4 bases and the J segment 9 bases; nucleotides outside the gene matches: 10. Here the CDR3 DNA reads TGCGCCAGCAGCGTCGGGACAGCCAACCCCATTCAGTACTTC. This codes for CASSVGTANPIQYF. Complete variable domain (other parts from reference TRBV5-1 and TRBJ2-4): KAGVTQTPRYLIKTRGQQVTLSCSPISGHRSVSWYQQTPGQGLQFLFEYFSETQRNKGNFPGRFSGRQFSNSRSEMNVSTLELGDSALYLCASSVGTANPIQYFGAGTRLSVL.

V is TRBV3-1 and J is TRBJ1-5, with D hard to call. Germline assignment: CDR1 LGHDT and CDR2 YNNKEL (reference sequence). With 0 bases removed from V and 6 bases from J, the gap between germline ends came to 9 bases. The CDR3 covers 14 residues. DNA for the CDR3: TGTGCCAGCAGCCAAGATTGGCAGAGTCAGCCCCAGCATTTT. It yields the protein CASSQDWQSQPQHF.

In its sample, this clonotype was seen a few times. This sequence joins TRBV20-1 and TRBJ2-4, with 9 bases fitting TRBD2. Losses at the gene ends were 5 bases for V and 5 bases for J; bases not matched to a gene: 19. CDR1 is DFQATT, CDR2 SNEGSKA, per germline (reference sequence). The CDR3 has 18 residues. This chain's CDR3 is CSAGSMVAGALLENIQYF. In nucleotides, the CDR3 is TGCAGTGCTGGCTCGATGGTAGCGGGAGCCCTCCTCGAAAACATTCAGTACTTC.

This rearrangement joins TRBV12-3 or TRBV12-4 to TRBJ2-1; 8 bases agree with TRBD1. This CDR3 has 16 amino acids. J was trimmed by 2 bases and V by 1 base; bases with no gene match: 4. CDR3 in amino acids: CASSLGRGRTYNEQFF. The CDR3 DNA reads as TGTGCCAGCAGTTTAGGCAGGGGGCGGACCTACAATGAGCAGTTCTTC.

The chain has TRBV6-2 or TRBV6-3 and TRBJ2-6; D may be TRBD1 or TRBD2 (5 bases each). The germline gives CDR1 MNHEY, CDR2 SVGEGT. V was trimmed by 2 bases and J by 0 bases, leaving 32 bases between them. The CDR3 has 24 residues. The CDR3: CASSYQLRRDRAVESSSGANVLTF. The DNA for the CDR3 is TGTGCCAGCAGTTACCAGCTACGACGGGACCGAGCTGTAGAATCAAGCTCTGGGGCCAACGTCCTGACTTTC.

Only a few counts were recorded for this clonotype. The chain couples TRBV4-2 to TRBJ2-5, with 16 bases aligning to TRBD2. In germline, CDR1 is LGHNA, CDR2 YNFKEQ. This CDR3 comprises 19 residues. V dropped 0 bases and J dropped 4; count of bases not matched to a gene: 8. The chain's CDR3 is CASSQDRGTSGRAVETQYF. The CDR3 DNA reads as TGTGCCAGCAGCCAAGATCGCGGGACTAGCGGGAGGGCCGTAGAGACCCAGTACTTC.